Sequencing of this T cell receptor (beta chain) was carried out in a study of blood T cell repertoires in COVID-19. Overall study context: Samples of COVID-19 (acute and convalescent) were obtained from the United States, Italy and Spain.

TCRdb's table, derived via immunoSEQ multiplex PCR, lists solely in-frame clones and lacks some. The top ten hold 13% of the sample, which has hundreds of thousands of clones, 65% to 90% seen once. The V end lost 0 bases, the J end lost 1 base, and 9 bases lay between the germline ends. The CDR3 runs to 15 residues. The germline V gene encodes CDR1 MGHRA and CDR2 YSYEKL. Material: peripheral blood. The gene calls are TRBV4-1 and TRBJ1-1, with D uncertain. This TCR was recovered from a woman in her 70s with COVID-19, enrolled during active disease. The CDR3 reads CASSQDLRWNTEAFF. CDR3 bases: TGCGCCAGCAGCCAAGATCTGAGGTGGAACACTGAAGCTTTCTTT.